The rows below give T cell receptor beta chains drawn from one sample of a study of OX40 agonist ivuxolimab in advanced cancers. Produced via immunoSEQ multiplex PCR; TCRdb's table is partial and in-frame only. Found here are about 59,000 clones, approximately 94% of them singletons; the top ten hold roughly a fifth. This specimen consisted of CD4+ or CD8+ T cells sorted from blood, obtained in a trial of the OX40 agonist ivuxolimab. The receptors were sampled from an adult with an advanced solid tumor such as melanoma, head and neck, liver or kidney cancer. Both conserved end residues are part of each CDR3. A D gene is named only where the DNA matches it firmly.

j_gene | v_gene | d_gene | CDR3nt | CDR3aa
TRBJ2-7 | TRBV7-3 | TRBD1 | TGTGCCAGCAGCCCCCGACAGGGGGCGAAAAACGAGCAGTACTTC | CASSPRQGAKNEQYF
TRBJ2-4 | TRBV5-8 | TRBD2 | TGTGCCAGCAGCTTGGGAGCGGGAAGCCTGAACATTCAGTACTTC | CASSLGAGSLNIQYF
TRBJ2-7 | TRBV27 | TRBD1 | TGTGCCAGCAGTTTGGTTGGGACAGGGTATCCCTACGAGCAGTACTTC | CASSLVGTGYPYEQYF
TRBJ2-7 | TRBV6-1 | TRBD1 | TGTGCCAGCAGTGACCTAACAGGGGGCGGCTACGAGCAGTACTTC | CASSDLTGGGYEQYF
TRBJ1-2 | TRBV4-2 | TRBD1 | TGTGCCAGCAGCCGGGTAACCGGGACAGGGGATGGCTACACCTTC | CASSRVTGTGDGYTF
TRBJ2-7 | TRBV2 | NA | TGTGCCAGCAGTGAAGGGGGGGTACAGCACTACGAGCAGTACTTC | CASSEGGVQHYEQYF
TRBJ2-3 | TRBV19 | TRBD2 | TGTGCCAGTAGTATAGGGGGTCTAGCGGTCGTAACAGATACGCAGTATTTT | CASSIGGLAVVTDTQYF
TRBJ2-7 | TRBV30 | NA | TGTGCCTGCGGGACGGGCAGTTTCCACGAGCAGTACTTC | CACGTGSFHEQYF
TRBJ2-7 | TRBV27 | TRBD2 | TGTGCCAGCAGTCTAACCCTGACTAGCGGGAGGCAGTACTTC | CASSLTLTSGRQYF
TRBJ2-3 | TRBV6-6 | NA | TGTGCCAGCAGTTACTCGATGTCTGATACGCAGTATTTT | CASSYSMSDTQYF
TRBJ2-7 | TRBV9 | TRBD1 | TGTGCCAGCAGCCTAGGGACAGGGTCGGACGAGCAGTACTTC | CASSLGTGSDEQYF
TRBJ2-5 | TRBV5-8 | NA | TGTGCCACCCAATGGGGACCCGGAGTGAAGACCCAGTACTTC | CATQWGPGVKTQYF
TRBJ2-7 | TRBV6-4 | NA | TGTGCCAGCAGTGAGAGAGGGGTCTCCTACGAGCAGTACTTC | CASSERGVSYEQYF
TRBJ1-5 | TRBV4-3 | TRBD1 | TGCGCCAGCAGCCAAGGGACAGGGCGGGATCAGCCCCAGCATTTT | CASSQGTGRDQPQHF
TRBJ2-7 | TRBV6-5 | NA | TGTGCCAGCAGTTACCCCGACGAGCAGTACTTC | CASSYPDEQYF
TRBJ1-1 | TRBV15 | NA | TGTGCCACCAGCCCACACTTGATATTGGGTTTGAGGGGGAACACTGAAGCTTTCTTT | CATSPHLILGLRGNTEAFF
TRBJ1-5 | TRBV4-3 | NA | TGCGCCAGCAGCCAAGAAGACCAGGGGACTGAGCCCCAGCATTTT | CASSQEDQGTEPQHF
TRBJ2-2 | TRBV6-1 | NA | TGTGCCAGCAGTTTTAACACCGGGGAGCTGTTTTTT | CASSFNTGELFF
TRBJ2-7 | TRBV27 | TRBD2 | TGTGCCAGCAGGCGGGGGACTAGCGGGACGTACGAGCAGTACTTC | CASRRGTSGTYEQYF
TRBJ2-7 | TRBV9 | NA | TGTGCCAGCAGCGAGGCAGGGAGCTCCTACGAGCAGTACTTC | CASSEAGSSYEQYF
TRBJ2-5 | TRBV2 | NA | TGTGCCAGCAGTGACATGCAACAGATAATGGAAGAGACCCAGTACTTC | CASSDMQQIMEETQYF
TRBJ2-7 | TRBV2 | NA | TGTGCCAGCAGCCCTCCGGGCTTCAGCTCCTACGAGCAGTACTTC | CASSPPGFSSYEQYF